The TCR beta chain described here comes from a study of shared clonotypes between healthy human individuals. For the study at large: CD4 naive cells filled three plates per donor, CD4 memory three, CD8 naive two and CD8 memory one. Findings of the study overall: Between four donors, naive CD4 clonotypes were shared at a level of around 5.1%. Generally, naive subsets came out with larger estimated richness than memory subsets. Non-shared clonotypes had lower generation probabilities than clonotypes shared by all four sorted-subset donors.

Using immunoSEQ multiplex PCR, the repertoire was profiled, and TCRdb retains in-frame clones only, with some absent. The sample records about 1.5 million clones, roughly 96% being singletons. Worth noting for this clone: The antigen is not known.

V was trimmed by 5 bases and J by 0 bases, leaving 12 bases between them. Germline assignment: CDR1 SGHNT and CDR2 YENEEA. CDR3 length: 15 amino acids. The sequencing sample was made of naive CD4+ T cells sorted from blood. Subset indicated: CD45RA+ positively selected. The V and J genes are TRBV11-3 and TRBJ2-3; possibly TRBD1 for D (6 bases). The clonotype comes from a young man in good health. The CDR3 here is CASSRAGVSTDTQYF. The CDR3 nucleotides are TGTGCCAGCAGCCGAGCAGGGGTTAGCACAGATACGCAGTATTTT.